This T cell receptor beta chain emerged from a study of regulatory T cells in long-lasting Graves disease. Investigators prepared the TCR beta libraries by applying iRepertoire HTBI primers and Arm-PCR of CDR3 regions. Each CDR3 protein is one row after TCRdb ran MiXCR on the multiplex PCR reads. Here the sample spans more than 650,000 distinct CDR3 sequences, 25% to 30% being singletons. Indicated time point: persistent/refractory GD, antithyroid drugs over 5 years with positive TRAb. PBMC RNA was the source of the TCR library. Doctors identified Graves' disease using the American Thyroid Association guidelines. With EDTA tubes as the receptacles, around 10 milliliters of peripheral blood were drawn. Source: peripheral blood mononuclear cells (PBMCs), taken when the disease was refractory, from a patient treated with antithyroid drugs. This receptor was obtained from a female donor with Graves disease.

CDR3 sequence (DNA): TGTGCCAGCACCAGACTAGCGGGAGTGGGTGAGACCCAGTACTTC. This codes for CASTRLAGVGETQYF. V is TRBV12-3 or TRBV12-4 and J is TRBJ2-5, with TRBD2 matching over 12 bases. The V gene end was trimmed by 7 bases and the J gene end by 5 bases; junction bases not matched to a gene: 8. The CDR3 runs to 15 residues.